This entry lists 19 T cell receptor beta chains sequenced from one sample in a study of tumor-infiltrating lymphocytes in primary liver carcinoma. The investigators made TCR beta cDNA from 500 ng total RNA, using a constant-region primer. Nested multiplex PCR, run for three rounds with slightly modified ARM-PCR, yielded TCR beta libraries. Both of the initial two PCR rounds ran for nine to ten cycles and employed TRBV1-TRBV30 forward primers alongside a C-beta reverse primer. Each CDR3 protein is one row after TCRdb ran MiXCR on the multiplex PCR reads. The sample lists about 210,000 distinct CDR3 sequences; less than 75% were seen once. The blood RNA (from unsorted whole blood) was obtained, and germline DNA was also extracted. The sequenced sample consisted of peripheral blood. These receptors all come from a woman in her fifties or sixties with primary liver carcinoma and hepatitis B virus infection.

This clonotype was detected only once. A much larger clone lies a single base off, so this may be a read error. This sequence joins TRBV5-1 and TRBJ1-4; D remains ambiguous. Trimming took off 0 bases at V and 3 bases at J, with 6 bases between the two ends. Germline values: CDR1 SGHRS, CDR2 YFSETQ. The CDR3 spans 14 residues. The DNA of the CDR3 is TGCGCCAGCAGCTTGGGAAGGGCTAATGAAAAACTGTTTTTT. Amino acids: CASSLGRANEKLFF.

In regard to this clonotype: Since a much larger clone is just one base distant, this may be a read error. The chain uses TRBV6-5 and TRBJ2-7; the D is unclear. Trimming took off 2 bases at V and 7 bases at J, with 6 bases between the two ends. Germline-derived CDR1 and CDR2 are MNHEY and SVGAGI. This CDR3 is built from 11 residues. As DNA, the CDR3 is TGTGCCAGCAGTTACGGGGAAGAGCAGTACTTC. Its translation: CASSYGEEQYF.

Regarding this clonotype: This is likely a read error, given that the CDR3 carries no conserved phenylalanine or tryptophan at its end. No DNA is shown, since the ends of the CDR3 on it are uncertain; the CDR3 is the one TCRdb lists. The J gene is TRBJ1-1, the V gene TRBV11-1; the table's D gene call, TRBD1, was not cross checked with the DNA. The CDR3 spans 14 amino acids, including both terminal residues. Germline V lookup: CDR1 SGHAT, CDR2 FQDESV (reference sequence). The CDR3 sequence is CAKSPGQKNTESFL.

This clonotype was seen repeatedly, ten times or more. J is TRBJ1-3 and V is TRBV12-5; no firm D call. Germline V gene data show CDR1 as LGHNT and CDR2 as FRNRAP. Trimming pared 1 base from V and 0 bases from J, leaving 4 bases between. The CDR3 runs to 14 residues. The DNA of the CDR3 is TGTGCTAGTGGTTTGGGGGTCTCTGGAAACACCATATATTTT. Translated: CASGLGVSGNTIYF.

The chain is built from TRBV5-1 and TRBJ2-5; D is tentatively TRBD1 or TRBD2 (5 bases each). Per germline, CDR1 SGHRS and CDR2 YFSETQ. There are 16 residues in the CDR3. The germline V and J ends were trimmed by 0 bases and 5 bases, with 17 bases remaining between them. The CDR3 DNA reads TGCGCCAGCAGCTTGGCCGGTGGGGCGGGTCGGGAGACCCAGTACTTC. Translation gives CASSLAGGAGRETQYF.

The V gene is TRBV9, the J gene TRBJ2-7; 12 bases are a match to TRBD2. The germline CDR1 and CDR2 sequences are SGDLS and YYNGEE. After removal of 0 bases from V and 5 bases from J, the junction contained 3 bases not matched to a gene. The CDR3 is 15 residues long. The CDR3 region has the DNA TGTGCCAGCAGCGTAGGACTAGCGGGAGCCAACGAGCAGTACTTC. The encoded protein is CASSVGLAGANEQYF.

The J gene is TRBJ1-4, the V gene TRBV11-2; no definite D call. Looked up from germline, CDR1 is SGHAT and CDR2 is FQNNGV. The CDR3 has 15 amino acids. CDR3 amino acids: CASGETGARNEKLFF. The CDR3 bases are TGTGCTAGCGGCGAAACCGGTGCGCGGAATGAAAAACTGTTTTTT.

A remark on this clonotype: This sequence may be a read error, since a much larger clone differs from it by one base. This rearrangement joins TRBV7-9 to TRBJ1-1, with D possibly TRBD1 on 5 matching bases. Trimming shortened V by 8 bases and J by 0 bases, and 13 bases separated the two germline ends. CDR3 length: 14 residues. Germline V gives CDR1 SEHNR, CDR2 FQNEAQ (reference sequence). CDR3 DNA sequence: TGTGCCAGCGGCCTCAGGGCGGTGAACACTGAAGCTTTCTTT. It codes for CASGLRAVNTEAFF.

To note about this clonotype: This clone may be a read error of a much larger clone one base away. The chain recombines TRBV5-1 with TRBJ2-7; 7 nucleotides agree with TRBD2. Per the germline V gene, CDR1 is SGHRS and CDR2 is YFSETQ. The CDR3 covers 13 residues. CDR3: CPSSLSSGYEQYF. The CDR3 bases are TGCCCCAGCAGCTTGTCTAGCGGCTACGAGCAGTACTTC.

With regard to this clonotype: An end of the junction does not agree with germline; a read error may underlie this. The chain employs TRBV30 and TRBJ2-5; D is unresolved. Germline V gives CDR1 GTSNPN, CDR2 SVGIG (reference sequence). The CDR3 contains 14 residues. CDR3 sequence: CAWSVLRVQETQYF. DNA of the CDR3: TGTGCCTGGAGTGTACTCCGCGTTCAAGAGACCCAGTATTTC.

The chain has TRBV5-1 and TRBJ1-1; 7 nucleotides agree with TRBD1. V shed 0 bases, J shed 3 bases, and the junction held 5 bases outside the gene matches. The CDR3 extends over 15 amino acids. The germline V gene has CDR1 SGHRS and CDR2 YFSETQ. CDR3 residues: CASSLVGGTDTEAFF. The CDR3 DNA is TGCGCCAGCAGCTTGGTCGGGGGGACAGACACTGAAGCTTTCTTT. Together with reference TRBV5-1 and TRBJ1-1, the CDR3 gives the full variable domain: KAGVTQTPRYLIKTRGQQVTLSCSPISGHRSVSWYQQTPGQGLQFLFEYFSETQRNKGNFPGRFSGRQFSNSRSEMNVSTLELGDSALYLCASSLVGGTDTEAFFGQGTRLTVV.

Turning to this clonotype: A read error may account for a junction end that differs from germline. The V call is TRBV11-2, the J call TRBJ2-3; no definite D call. Germline loops: CDR1 SGHAT, CDR2 FQNNGV. The length of the CDR3 is 14 residues. The CDR3 coding sequence is TGTGCCAGCAGCGGCCGCTCTTCCACAGATACGCGGTATTTT. Protein sequence: CASSGRSSTDTRYF.

This rearrangement joins TRBV30 to TRBJ1-1; TRBD1 agrees at 7 bases. Unmatched junction bases numbered 8, after V lost 4 bases and J lost 6 bases. Looked up from germline, CDR1 is GTSNPN and CDR2 is SVGIG (reference sequence). This CDR3 spans 13 amino acids. CDR3 bases: TGTGCCTGGAATCGAGACAGGGCGGCTGAAGCTTTCTTT. Its protein product is CAWNRDRAAEAFF. Complete variable domain (other parts from reference TRBV30 and TRBJ1-1): SQTIHQWPATLVQPVGSPLSLECTVEGTSNPNLYWYRQAAGRGLQLLFYSVGIGQISSEVPQNLSASRPQDRQFILSSKKLLLSDSGFYLCAWNRDRAAEAFFGQGTRLTVV.

With regard to this clonotype: A much bigger clone sits one base away, suggesting this may be a read error. The chain employs TRBV10-3 and TRBJ1-1; no clear D. Germline assignment: CDR1 ENHRY and CDR2 SYGVKD. The length of the CDR3 is 14 residues. The V and J ends lost 0 bases and 5 bases respectively, with 10 bases between them. The CDR3 spells CAISESGNGTEAFF. The CDR3 DNA reads TGTGCCATCAGTGAGTCGGGGAATGGGACTGAAGCTTTCTTT.

The table lists this clonotype with a few counts. A read error may account for a junction end that differs from germline. The CDR3 DNA reads TGTGCTAGCAGCCTCGCGGACTATGGCTACACCTTC. It encodes CASSLADYGYTF. The V call is TRBV12-3 or TRBV12-4, the J call TRBJ1-2; no firm D call. The CDR3 length is 12 residues.

As concerns this clonotype: One end of the junction fails to match germline, which may point to a read error. This chain uses TRBV6-5 with TRBJ2-1; TRBD1 is a possible D gene (6 bases). The CDR3 loop spans 15 amino acids. Germline CDR1 and CDR2: MNHEY and SVGAGI. In DNA form, the CDR3 reads TGTGCCAGCAGTTACGGTGGGGGCTTGGACAATGATCAGTTCTTC. This encodes CASSYGGGLDNDQFF.

A note on this clonotype: A read error may account for a junction end that differs from germline. The CDR3 sequence: CASTLQGFNTGELSF. CDR3 bases: TGTGCCAGCACCCTACAGGGGTTTAACACCGGGGAGCTGTCTTTT. J is TRBJ2-2 and V is TRBV12-3 or TRBV12-4; 7 bases map to TRBD1. The CDR3 runs 15 residues.

Details on this clonotype: At one end the junction does not follow the germline gene, possibly because of a read error. V is TRBV11-2 and J is TRBJ2-3; TRBD2 might be the D (6 bases). The CDR3 is 15 amino acids. In germline, CDR1 is SGHAT, CDR2 FQNNGV. The CDR3 protein is CASRLEPGDTDTQYF. For the CDR3, the DNA is TGTGCCAGCAGACTAGAGCCGGGAGATACAGATACGCAGTACTTT.

The genes are TRBV28 and TRBJ2-4, with a possible D match to TRBD1 (6 bases). Germline assignment: CDR1 MDHEN and CDR2 SYDVKM. With 4 bases removed from V and 6 bases from J, the gap between germline ends came to 16 bases. The CDR3 sequence is 15 residues long. This CDR3 reads CASSSRTVSINIQYF. The CDR3 coding sequence is TGTGCCAGCAGTTCGAGGACAGTATCCATAAACATTCAGTACTTC.